Sequencing of this T cell receptor (beta chain) was carried out in a study of identical twins. Study-wide results and caveats: There were fewer insertions in abundant cord blood beta clonotypes, but memory repertoires showed no such pattern.

Germline CDR1 SGHRS, CDR2 YFSETQ. The germline V and J ends were trimmed by 4 bases and 5 bases, with 21 bases remaining between them. The length of the CDR3 is 16 residues. Concerning this clonotype: Its antigen is not identified.

TCRdb recomputed calls from the 5' RACE reads with MiXCR, one row per CDR3 protein. The table has a few hundred thousand distinct CDR3 sequences, roughly 13% seen once. The same data also went into a second study, on yellow fever vaccine responses in identical twins.

The specimen was CD4+ T cells sorted from blood. The rearrangement joins TRBV5-1 to TRBJ1-1; D might be TRBD1 (6 bases). This sequence originates from a woman between 18 and 30 years old in good health. CDR3 coding DNA: TGCGCCAGCAGCCCAAGGGAGGGGGTAGGAAGAACTGAAGCTTTCTTT. Protein: CASSPREGVGRTEAFF.